The 9 T cell receptor beta chains below all came from one sample that was sequenced in a study of tumor-infiltrating lymphocytes in localized non-small cell lung cancer. Sequencing was performed with immunoSEQ multiplex PCR; in TCRdb, only in-frame clones are kept and a portion is missing. The sample consists of 25,000 or so clones, just under 75% of them appearing once. The specimen was lung tumor tissue. These TCRs come from a human donor with non-small cell lung cancer.

This chain links TRBV28 with TRBJ2-7, with D possibly being TRBD1 or TRBD2 (5 bases each). Germline CDR1 and CDR2: MDHEN and SYDVKM. The CDR3 is made up of 15 amino acids. The V and J ends lost 5 bases and 6 bases respectively, with 20 bases between them. The CDR3 is CASSPGDRQTGEQYF. The DNA for the CDR3 is TGTGCCAGCAGTCCCGGGGACCGACAAACGGGCGAGCAGTACTTC.

This chain connects TRBV18 to TRBJ2-2, with TRBD1 matching over 8 bases. Trimming took 5 bases from V and 2 from J; bases not matched to a gene: 7. Germline V lookup: CDR1 KGHSH, CDR2 LQKENI. This CDR3 is 16 amino acids long. This CDR3 is CASSSGQAKNTGELFF. The DNA for the CDR3 is TGTGCCAGCTCATCGGGACAGGCTAAAAACACCGGGGAGCTGTTTTTT.

In its sample, this clone was seen a few times. The chain carries TRBV5-1 and TRBJ2-7; the match to TRBD1 covers 8 bases. The CDR3 has 15 amino acids. Trimming took 0 bases from V and 0 from J; bases not matched to a gene: 2. Germline CDR1 reads SGHRS; CDR2 reads YFSETQ. The CDR3 DNA reads TGCGCCAGCAGCTTGGTACAGGGGGGCTCCTACGAGCAGTACTTC. Protein sequence: CASSLVQGGSYEQYF.

This chain joins TRBV19 and TRBJ1-5, with TRBD1 as a possible D gene (6 bases). CDR1 is LNHDA and CDR2 is SQIVND in the germline V gene (reference sequence). The V end was cut by 4 bases, the J end by 7 bases, with 20 bases between. This CDR3 is built from 16 residues. CDR3 in DNA: TGTGCCAGTAGTAACCCACAGGGAATTTTTTTACAGCCCCAGCATTTT. Amino acid sequence: CASSNPQGIFLQPQHF.

The J gene is TRBJ1-1, the V gene TRBV6-6; no clear D. The CDR3 consists of 14 residues. Per the germline V gene, CDR1 is MNHNY and CDR2 is SVGAGI (reference sequence). Trimming stripped 6 bases from V and 7 bases from J, with 18 bases between. This chain's CDR3 is CASRPGSSYLEAFF. Written as DNA, the CDR3 is TGTGCCAGCAGACCCGGGAGCTCTTACCTTGAAGCTTTCTTT.

In this sample, this clone turned up a few times. The rearrangement uses TRBV29-1 and TRBJ2-3; TRBD2 might be the D (6 bases). With 8 bases removed from V and 1 base from J, the gap between germline ends came to 13 bases. The germline CDR1 and CDR2 sequences are SQVTM and ANQGSEA. The CDR3 is 13 residues long. CDR3 protein: CSTGVLGTDTQYF. The CDR3 DNA is TGCAGCACGGGGGTATTAGGCACAGATACGCAGTATTTT.

The rearrangement joins TRBV19 to TRBJ1-6, with D perhaps matching TRBD1 (5 bases). CDR3 size: 16 residues. V lost 7 bases to trimming and J lost 0 bases, with 13 bases between them. The germline V gene encodes CDR1 LNHDA and CDR2 SQIVND (reference sequence). CDR3 sequence (DNA): TGTGCCAGTAACCCCGGGGGTCGCTCCTATAATTCACCCCTCCACTTT. Its protein product is CASNPGGRSYNSPLHF. Supplemented by reference TRBV19 and TRBJ1-6, the full variable domain reads DGGITQSPKYLFRKEGQNVTLSCEQNLNHDAMYWYRQDPGQGLRLIYYSQIVNDFQKGDIAEGYSVSREKKESFPLTVTSAQKNPTAFYLCASNPGGRSYNSPLHFGNGTRLTVT.

The sample holds one count of this clone. The chain joins TRBV5-4 to TRBJ1-3; D remains ambiguous. CDR3 length: 13 amino acids. Germline values: CDR1 SGHNT, CDR2 YYREEE (reference sequence). Trimming shortened V by 5 bases and J by 4 bases, and 10 bases separated the two germline ends. The CDR3 reads CASRQNFGNTIYF. In nucleotides, the CDR3 is TGTGCCAGCAGACAAAACTTCGGAAACACCATATATTTT.

This clone was recorded a few times. The rearrangement links TRBV10-3 to TRBJ2-3, with 10 bases aligning to TRBD1. CDR3 length: 16 amino acids. Germline CDR1 ENHRY, CDR2 SYGVKD. Germline trimming cut 3 bases from V and 3 bases from J; bases unmatched to any gene: 6. CDR3 amino acids: CAISDPRQGATDTQYF. The CDR3 bases are TGTGCCATCAGTGATCCCCGACAGGGGGCTACAGATACGCAGTATTTT.